This T cell receptor (beta chain) was obtained from a study of cytomegalovirus exposure and HLA in healthy donors. In the study overall: The study's early data release held 80 million to 95 million unique TCRs from HLA-typed donors. Study results and limitations: Later analysis showed TCR association rates varying by HLA locus, highest for DRB1 and lowest for HLA-C.

Concerning this clone: Its target is unknown.

Primers for the PCR totalled 60 Vbeta and 13 Jbeta. Under the authors' procedure: In a later analysis, the count reached some 88 million unique TCR beta chains, with about 10 million shared. The method was immunoSEQ multiplex PCR; TCRdb's version includes in-frame clones alone and lacks a portion of them. Clonal size and the V and J genes are those of that table, whereas D and trimming came from the DNA. The sample includes roughly 140,000 clones, roughly 80% of them seen just once. The clonotype was recovered from a woman aged 45-65 years in good health and CMV-seropositive. Material for sequencing was PBMCs.

The DNA of the CDR3 is TGTGCCAGCTCACCGAACAGGAACACTGAAGCTTTCTTT. Protein sequence: CASSPNRNTEAFF. The chain employs TRBV18 and TRBJ1-1; D is ambiguous. CDR1 is KGHSH, CDR2 LQKENI, per germline. The CDR3 is 13 amino acids. Trimming shortened V by 3 bases and J by 1 base, and 6 bases separated the two germline ends.